These T cell receptor beta chains were read from a single sample in a study of shared clonotypes between healthy human individuals. Sequencing was performed with immunoSEQ multiplex PCR; in TCRdb, only in-frame clones are kept and a portion is missing. Of around 2,000,000 clones in the sample, roughly 91% were seen once. Sequencing used naive CD8+ T cells from PBMCs. Receptor source: a man aged 18 to 35 in good health. Some clones in this sample may be carry-over from other donors' samples. Each CDR3 is given with its conserved first and last residue. D genes are given only for firm matches. For some rows the clone size is stated as once, few or many, or as a class when expanded; others skip it.

V	D	size	length	J	DNA	CDR3
TRBV7-9	.	.	16	TRBJ1-2	TGTGCCAGCAGCTTAGGATCGGGGAGGGCTCCTTGGGGCTACACCTTC	CASSLGSGRAPWGYTF
TRBV29-1	.	.	18	TRBJ1-2	TGCAGCGTGCTAAAGCCCGGACCGTCGTTAACAGCTAACTATGGCTACACCTTC	CSVLKPGPSLTANYGYTF
TRBV4-3	.	.	15	TRBJ1-4	TGCGCCAGCAGCCCCGGCAGTGCAACTAATGAAAAACTGTTTTTT	CASSPGSATNEKLFF
TRBV2	.	.	16	TRBJ1-5	TGTGCCAGCAGTGACGACGGACCCTTGAGCAATCAGCCCCAGCATTTT	CASSDDGPLSNQPQHF
TRBV6-5	.	few	13	TRBJ2-2	TGTGCCAGCAGTTACAGGGTCACCGGGGAGCTGTTTTTT	CASSYRVTGELFF
TRBV29-1	TRBD1	few	13	TRBJ1-2	TGCAGCGCTACGGGACAGGGGGCGTCTGGCTACACCTTC	CSATGQGASGYTF
TRBV4-3	TRBD1	.	17	TRBJ1-2	TGCGCCAGCAGCCCGGGGACAGGGGGCCAGCCCTCCTATGGCTACACCTTC	CASSPGTGGQPSYGYTF
TRBV6-1	.	.	15	TRBJ2-7	TGTGCCAGCAGTGAGGTCAGGGCATCGTACGGCGAGCAGTACTTC	CASSEVRASYGEQYF
TRBV4-1	TRBD1	.	14	TRBJ1-1	TGCGCCAGCAGCCCCAAATTGACAGGGTTAGGAGCTTTCTTT	CASSPKLTGLGAFF
TRBV27	.	.	14	TRBJ2-1	TGTGCCAGCAGTCAGGGGTTAGCCTACAATGAGCAGTTCTTC	CASSQGLAYNEQFF
TRBV7-9	TRBD2	.	17	TRBJ2-2	TGTGCCAGCAGCTTCGCCCCGGGGGGGAGGAACACCGGGGAGCTGTTTTTT	CASSFAPGGRNTGELFF
TRBV2	.	.	12	TRBJ2-1	TGTGCCAGCAGTGTAGGGGCCTATGAGCAGTTCTTC	CASSVGAYEQFF
TRBV7-9	.	.	13	TRBJ2-7	TGTGCCAGCATGGTGGCCTCACCCCACGAGCAGTACTTC	CASMVASPHEQYF
TRBV4-1	TRBD1	.	14	TRBJ2-5	TGCGCCAGCAGCCATCCAGGGGGCGGCGGGACCCAGTACTTC	CASSHPGGGGTQYF
TRBV27	TRBD2	.	15	TRBJ2-3	TGTGCCACCTCAGGGCTAGCGGGAGAAAGGAATACGCAGTATTTT	CATSGLAGERNTQYF
TRBV9	TRBD1	.	16	TRBJ2-7	TGTGCCAGCAGCCTCACCCCAGAGGGACAGGCCTCCGAGCAGTACTTC	CASSLTPEGQASEQYF
TRBV28	.	.	15	TRBJ1-1	TGTGCCAGCAGTTTTTGGGGGGATAGGGGCACTGAAGCTTTCTTT	CASSFWGDRGTEAFF
TRBV11-2	.	.	15	TRBJ2-1	TGTGCCAGCAGCGACCGGGACAAGCACTACAATGAGCAGTTCTTC	CASSDRDKHYNEQFF
TRBV7-9	TRBD1	.	17	TRBJ2-6	TGTGCCAGCAGCCACAGGGGCGACTCTTTGCGGGCCAACGTCCTGACTTTC	CASSHRGDSLRANVLTF
TRBV6-5	.	.	14	TRBJ1-1	TGTGCCAGCAGTTACTTGACAGGGAACACTGAAGCTTTCTTT	CASSYLTGNTEAFF
TRBV25-1	TRBD1	.	15	TRBJ2-7	TGTGCCAGCAGTGCCCGGGACAGAAATTCCTACGAGCAGTACTTC	CASSARDRNSYEQYF
TRBV28	TRBD2	.	13	TRBJ2-1	TGTGCCAGCAGGCCTAGCGGATACAATGAGCAGTTCTTC	CASRPSGYNEQFF
TRBV13	.	.	13	TRBJ2-2	TGTGCCAGCAGCTTGGGGATCACCGGGGAGCTGTTTTTT	CASSLGITGELFF
TRBV29-1	.	.	12	TRBJ2-1	TGCAGCGTTCGTTTGGGGGCAGGTGAGCAGTTCTTC	CSVRLGAGEQFF
TRBV7-9	.	.	13	TRBJ2-5	TGTGCCAGCAGCCCTCGGGATAAAGAGACCCAGTACTTC	CASSPRDKETQYF
TRBV28	.	.	14	TRBJ2-1	TGTGCCAGCAGTCCCTTCCGTCTCTTGAATGAGCAGTTCTTC	CASSPFRLLNEQFF
TRBV9	.	.	16	TRBJ2-6	TGTGCCAGCAGCGTAAATCTGGGCTCTGGGGCCAACGTCCTGACTTTC	CASSVNLGSGANVLTF
TRBV10-3	TRBD2	once	14	TRBJ2-1	TGTGCCATCGCCCACCCCAGCGGGGGAGTTGAGCAGTTCTTC	CAIAHPSGGVEQFF
TRBV19	.	.	15	TRBJ2-7	TGTGCCAGTAGTCCCCGGGGTAGCGGAGGGTACGAGCAGTACTTC	CASSPRGSGGYEQYF
TRBV9	.	.	14	TRBJ2-7	TGTGCCAGCAGCGCCGGCGGGACGGCCTACGAGCAGTACTTC	CASSAGGTAYEQYF
TRBV5-1	TRBD1	.	14	TRBJ1-3	TGCGCCAGCAGCGAGGGGACAGGGGGATACACCATATATTTT	CASSEGTGGYTIYF
TRBV6-6	.	.	15	TRBJ2-7	TGTGCCAGCAGGCGTACGCCGGGACCAACGGGCGAGCAGTACTTC	CASRRTPGPTGEQYF
TRBV6-1	.	.	13	TRBJ2-5	TGTGCCAGCAGTCCTTACATAAAAGAGACCCAGTACTTC	CASSPYIKETQYF
TRBV28	TRBD1	.	20	TRBJ1-1	TGTGCCAGCAGTTTCCCGCTGACAGGGAAAGGTGGCGCGGGGGACACTGAAGCTTTCTTT	CASSFPLTGKGGAGDTEAFF
TRBV2	TRBD2	.	19	TRBJ2-1	TGTGCCAGCAGTGAAGCCTGGACTAGCAGACCCAGCTCCTACAATGAGCAGTTCTTC	CASSEAWTSRPSSYNEQFF
TRBV18	TRBD1	once	16	TRBJ2-7	TGTGCCAGCTCACCCCCGGACAGGGGAAAATCCTACGAGCAGTACTTC	CASSPPDRGKSYEQYF
TRBV4-3	.	.	17	TRBJ1-6	TGCGCCAGCAGCCAAGATCCGCCGCATAACGATGGCTCACCCCTCCACTTT	CASSQDPPHNDGSPLHF
TRBV30	.	.	15	TRBJ1-5	TGTGCCTGGAGTGTATTGCCCAGGGGATTAGAGCCCCAGCATTTT	CAWSVLPRGLEPQHF
TRBV7-2	.	.	13	TRBJ1-1	TGTGCCAGCAGCTTGGGGACCCTCACTGAAGCTTTCTTT	CASSLGTLTEAFF
TRBV7-9	.	.	14	TRBJ1-5	TGTGCCAGCAGCGCTGACAGGAGTGATCAGCCCCAGCATTTT	CASSADRSDQPQHF
TRBV28	.	.	13	TRBJ1-2	TGTGCCAGCAGTTTTAACAACAACTATGGCTACACCTTC	CASSFNNNYGYTF